This is a list of T cell receptor beta chains from one sample in a study of cytomegalovirus exposure and HLA in healthy donors. This table comes from immunoSEQ multiplex PCR, and its TCRdb copy is limited to in-frame clones, with some not included. The sample holds around 150,000 clones, roughly three fifths seen once. Input material: PBMCs. The receptors originated from a woman aged 40 to 50 in good health and CMV-seronegative. Each CDR3 is given with its conserved first and last residue. The D gene is left open where the match is weak. Size is omitted from some rows. Given values are once, few, many or a class for expanded clones.

>TRBJ1-1|.|TRBV18|.
TGTGCCAGCTCACCACTGGCCAGTGCCACTGAAGCTTTCTTT
CASSPLASATEAFF
>TRBJ2-5|.|TRBV10-3|.
TGTGCCATCAGTGTACGGCTAGAAGAGACCCAGTACTTC
CAISVRLEETQYF
>TRBJ2-7|few|TRBV28|.
TGTGCCAGCAGTTTGGCAGGCCGTGGGTACGGCGAGCAGTACTTC
CASSLAGRGYGEQYF
>TRBJ1-5|.|TRBV6-1|.
TGTGCCAGCAGTTTGAGAGCCGGCAATCAGCCCCAGCATTTT
CASSLRAGNQPQHF
>TRBJ1-1|.|TRBV9|.
TGTGCCAGCAGCGTAGTCCCAGACACTGAAGCTTTCTTT
CASSVVPDTEAFF
>TRBJ1-5|.|TRBV7-8|.
TGTGCCAGCAGCTTAGGGGGGGGCTTTTATCAGCCCCAGCATTTT
CASSLGGGFYQPQHF
>TRBJ2-7|.|TRBV30|.
TGTGCCTGGAGTTTCATCGTCTCCTACGAGCAGTACTTC
CAWSFIVSYEQYF
>TRBJ1-2|.|TRBV7-9|.
TGTTCCAGCAGCTTAGGGGGAGCTGACTACACCTTC
CSSSLGGADYTF
>TRBJ2-3|.|TRBV7-9|TRBD2
TGTGCCAGCAGCTTAGGTTCTAGCGGTGCCACAGATACGCAGTATTTT
CASSLGSSGATDTQYF
>TRBJ2-7|.|TRBV13|TRBD1
TGTGCCAGCAGCCTGGACAGACAGGGGAGCTACGAGCAGTACTTC
CASSLDRQGSYEQYF
>TRBJ2-5|.|TRBV6-1|.
TGTGCCAGCACACCGGGACTCCAAGAGACCCAGTACTTC
CASTPGLQETQYF
>TRBJ2-3|.|TRBV30|.
TGTGCCTGGAGTCAGGGGCCCGCAGAAGGGACAGATACGCAGTATTTT
CAWSQGPAEGTDTQYF
>TRBJ2-1|.|TRBV5-4|.
TGTGCCAGCAGCTTGAAGGGCGGGGGCCGGAGTAATGAGCAGTTCTTC
CASSLKGGGRSNEQFF
>TRBJ2-3|.|TRBV7-2|.
TGTGCCAGCAGCTTAGGAGGGTGGGTGGGGACAGATACGCAGTATTTT
CASSLGGWVGTDTQYF
>TRBJ1-1|.|TRBV7-2|.
TGTGCCAGCAGCTTAGGGACTGGACGGCCCATGAACACTGAAGCTTTCTTT
CASSLGTGRPMNTEAFF
>TRBJ1-1|.|TRBV7-9|TRBD1
TGTGCCAGCAGCACCAACCGGGACAGAATCACTGAAGCTTTCTTT
CASSTNRDRITEAFF
>TRBJ2-2|.|TRBV7-9|.
TGTGCCAGCAGCTTAGAGGTTTGGAGGGAAGGCGCCGGGGAGCTGTTTTTT
CASSLEVWREGAGELFF
>TRBJ1-1|.|TRBV4-1|.
TGCGCCAGCAGCCGGGAAGGGGTAACTGAAGCTTTCTTT
CASSREGVTEAFF
>TRBJ2-3|.|TRBV27|TRBD2
TGTGCCAGCAGACTAGCGGGGGGGCCGGCAGATACGCAGTATTTT
CASRLAGGPADTQYF
>TRBJ1-1|.|TRBV19|.
TGTGCCAGTAGTATGGAAGACACCTTGAACACTGAAGCTTTCTTT
CASSMEDTLNTEAFF
>TRBJ2-1|.|TRBV4-1|TRBD2
TGCGCCAGCAGCCAAGATGCTCAGCGGGGGGACTACAATGAGCAGTTCTTC
CASSQDAQRGDYNEQFF
>TRBJ1-2|.|TRBV28|.
TGTGCCAGCAGTTTGGGGGGGGGCTATGGCTACACCTTC
CASSLGGGYGYTF
>TRBJ1-1|.|TRBV11-2|TRBD1
TGTGCCAGCAGCGGTACAGGGGCCATGAACACTGAAGCTTTCTTT
CASSGTGAMNTEAFF
>TRBJ1-5|few|TRBV28|TRBD1
TGTGCCAGCAGTACTTGGGGACAGGGATTAGGGGGCAATCAGCCCCAGCATTTT
CASSTWGQGLGGNQPQHF
>TRBJ2-1|few|TRBV27|TRBD1
TGTGCCAGCCATCAGACAGGGGTTGACAATGAGCAGTTCTTC
CASHQTGVDNEQFF
>TRBJ1-2|.|TRBV18|.
TGTGCCAGCTCACCTACAGGGTTATATGGCTACACCTTC
CASSPTGLYGYTF
>TRBJ2-1|few|TRBV7-8|.
TGTGCCAGCAGCTTAGGGCGGAGGAATGAGCAGTTCTTC
CASSLGRRNEQFF
>TRBJ2-3|.|TRBV19|.
TGTGCCAGTAGTCCCTGGGGGGGGCACGATACGCAGTATTTT
CASSPWGGHDTQYF
>TRBJ2-1|.|TRBV10-2|TRBD2
TGCGCCAGCAGTGGCCTAGCGGACTACAATGAGCAGTTCTTC
CASSGLADYNEQFF
>TRBJ2-3|few|TRBV7-3|TRBD1
TGTGCCAGCAGCTCGGGACAGGGGGTTCGCACAGATACGCAGTATTTT
CASSSGQGVRTDTQYF
>TRBJ1-6|.|TRBV10-1|TRBD1
TGCGCCAGCAGTGCAGACAGGGGTGGCTCACCCCTCCACTTT
CASSADRGGSPLHF
>TRBJ1-3|.|TRBV5-4|.
TGTGCCAGCAGCGTACAGGGAATGGGAAAAAACACCATATATTTT
CASSVQGMGKNTIYF
>TRBJ2-7|.|TRBV18|TRBD1
TGTGCCAGCTCACCAAAGGGACAGGGGGCCCACGAGCAGTACTTC
CASSPKGQGAHEQYF
>TRBJ1-4|.|TRBV9|.
TGTGCCAGCAGCGTTTCATGGGGGGGGGTCGAAAAACTGTTTTTT
CASSVSWGGVEKLFF
>TRBJ1-1|once|TRBV6-1|.
TGTGCCAGCAGGGGCCTTAACACTGAAGCTTTCTTT
CASRGLNTEAFF
>TRBJ1-2|.|TRBV25-1|TRBD1
TGTGCCAGCAGTGAACCAATGGGACAGCAGCATGGCTACACCTTC
CASSEPMGQQHGYTF
>TRBJ2-3|.|TRBV9|TRBD2
TGTGCCAGCAGCGTAAGCGGGGCTAGCACAGATACGCAGTATTTT
CASSVSGASTDTQYF
>TRBJ2-7|.|TRBV7-3|TRBD1
TGTGCCAGCAGCCCCCGAGAAAGGCCGGGACAGGGGGCTAGAAACGAGCAGTACTTC
CASSPRERPGQGARNEQYF
>TRBJ1-5|.|TRBV7-2|.
TGTGCCAGCAGCTTAGTTGGCCAAGGCAATCAGCCCCAGCATTTT
CASSLVGQGNQPQHF
>TRBJ2-4|.|TRBV19|.
TGTGCCGGGATTCCAGGGCGGCGAAGGGGGAAACTAGCCAAAAACATTCAGTACTTC
CAGIPGRRRGKLAKNIQYF
>TRBJ1-3|.|TRBV19|.
TGTGCCAGTAGTATGAGGGGGGGAGAAGCTGGAAACACCATATATTTT
CASSMRGGEAGNTIYF
>TRBJ1-1|.|TRBV19|TRBD1
TGTGCCAGTCGGACAGGGATCACTGAAGCTTTCTTT
CASRTGITEAFF
>TRBJ1-1|.|TRBV6-5|.
TGTGCCAGCAGTTACGGAGTTCTATCGAACACTGAAGCTTTCTTT
CASSYGVLSNTEAFF
>TRBJ2-5|.|TRBV13|TRBD1
TGTGCCAGCAGCTTAGGACAGGGGGCCGGCGGGACCCAGTACTTC
CASSLGQGAGGTQYF
>TRBJ1-1|few|TRBV11-2|.
TGTGCCAGCAGACGGGGGGGCGCTAGCACTGAAGCTTTCTTT
CASRRGGASTEAFF
>TRBJ1-2|.|TRBV5-1|.
TGCGCCAGCAGTTTTTCAGGGCCCAGCTATGGCTACACCTTC
CASSFSGPSYGYTF
>TRBJ1-2|.|TRBV7-6|.
TGTGCCAGCAGCCGCGACAAGAACTATGGCTACACCTTC
CASSRDKNYGYTF
>TRBJ1-3|.|TRBV15|TRBD1
TGTGCCACCAGCAGAGGGCAGGGGGCTGGAAACACCATATATTTT
CATSRGQGAGNTIYF
>TRBJ1-4|.|TRBV27|TRBD1
TGTGCCAGCAGTTTTTCCACCGGGACAGGGCAAAAACTGTTTTTT
CASSFSTGTGQKLFF
>TRBJ1-1|.|TRBV5-1|.
TGCGCCAGCAGCCTAAGATTGAACACTGAAGCTTTCTTT
CASSLRLNTEAFF
>TRBJ2-7|few|TRBV9|TRBD1
TGTGCCAGCAGCGTGATGGACAGGGGAAGCTACGAGCAGTACTTC
CASSVMDRGSYEQYF